These T cell receptor beta chains were read from a single sample in a study of response to subunit inactivated influenza vaccine. MiXCR, applied by TCRdb to the RT-PCR reads, yields one record per CDR3 protein. The sample has about 800,000 distinct CDR3 sequences, around 20% seen once. Specimen: PBMCs from blood, collected around 5 days after vaccination. These receptors were collected from a man aged 45-65 years who received an inactivated influenza vaccine. CDR3s include the opening cysteine and the closing phenylalanine or tryptophan. A D gene is named only where the DNA matches it firmly. Part of the rows lack a size; the others show once, few, many or a class for expanded clones.

clone size	D gene	J gene	V gene	CDR3 DNA	CDR3 protein
-	TRBD2	TRBJ2-1	TRBV30	TGTGCCTGGAGAAGCGGAGCGGGACCCTTATCCTACAATGAGCAGTTCTTC	CAWRSGAGPLSYNEQFF
-	TRBD2	TRBJ2-1	TRBV4-2	TGTGCCAGCAGCCATCCGGGACTAGCGGGAATCTCCTACAATGAGCAGTTCTTC	CASSHPGLAGISYNEQFF
-	TRBD1	TRBJ1-4	TRBV20-1	TGCAGTGCTAGAGACCCCGGACAGGGTATTGAAAAACTGTTTTTT	CSARDPGQGIEKLFF
-	-	TRBJ2-1	TRBV5-1	TGCGCCAGCAGCTGGGGGACTTCCAGTTCCTACAATGAGCAGTTCTTC	CASSWGTSSSYNEQFF
many	-	TRBJ2-1	TRBV24-1	TGTGCCACCAGCACGGACACATCCAATGAGCAGTTCTTC	CATSTDTSNEQFF
few	-	TRBJ2-3	TRBV20-1	TGCAGTGCCAGGACAGTAAATACGCAGTATTTT	CSARTVNTQYF
few	-	TRBJ2-3	TRBV5-6	TGTGCCAGCAGCTTGGAGGAGACTATATCTACGCAGTATTTT	CASSLEETISTQYF
-	TRBD1	TRBJ2-7	TRBV7-2	TGTGCCAGCAGCTTAGTATCGACAGGGATTTCCTACGAGCAGTACTTC	CASSLVSTGISYEQYF
-	-	TRBJ2-7	TRBV20-1	TGCAGAGCGGATCTGGGGGTCAACGAGCAGTACTTC	CRADLGVNEQYF
few	-	TRBJ2-1	TRBV24-1	TGTGCCACCAGTGATACGCTTGTCACGGGGAGCTCCTACAATGAGCAGTTCTTC	CATSDTLVTGSSYNEQFF
few	-	TRBJ2-2	TRBV27	TGTGCCAGCAGTTTATGGGGGCCGACCGGGGAGCTGTTTTTT	CASSLWGPTGELFF
-	-	TRBJ2-5	TRBV20-1	TGCAGTGCTAGAACCCCGACTAGTCAAGAGACCCAGTACTTC	CSARTPTSQETQYF
few	TRBD1	TRBJ2-3	TRBV6-1	TGTGCCAGCAGCCCTGGAAGGGACAGGGCCTCAGATACGCAGTATTTT	CASSPGRDRASDTQYF
-	TRBD1	TRBJ1-2	TRBV5-1	TGCGCCAGCAGCATGGGGACAGGGGAAGGGGATGGCTACACCTTC	CASSMGTGEGDGYTF
few	-	TRBJ2-7	TRBV12-3/TRBV12-4	TGTGCCAGCACCGACAGGCCGGCGGAGCAGTACTTC	CASTDRPAEQYF
few	-	TRBJ2-5	TRBV7-2	TGTGCCAGCAGCTTAGGGCCGGGGCGCCAAGAGACCCAGTACTTC	CASSLGPGRQETQYF
few	-	TRBJ2-3	TRBV6-2/TRBV6-3	TGTGCCAGCACCACCCGGTGGAGGGAGGCAGATACGCAGTATTTT	CASTTRWREADTQYF
-	-	TRBJ2-1	TRBV6-2/TRBV6-3	TGTGCCAGCAACCGATTTAAAAGCTCCTACAATGAGCAGTTCTTC	CASNRFKSSYNEQFF
few	TRBD1	TRBJ2-3	TRBV5-1	TGCGCCAGCAGCCCGGGGACAGGGGGCGGAACAGATACGCAGTATTTT	CASSPGTGGGTDTQYF
-	TRBD1	TRBJ1-1	TRBV10-3	TGTGCCATCAGTGAGTTGAACGGACAGGGTGGAACTGAAGCTTTCTTT	CAISELNGQGGTEAFF
once	TRBD2	TRBJ2-7	TRBV20-1	TGCAGTGCTCCAAAAGCGGGAGAAGGCTCCTACGAGCAGTACTTC	CSAPKAGEGSYEQYF
few	TRBD2	TRBJ2-1	TRBV20-1	TGCAGTGCTCGCGAGCTAAGCGGGGGGGCCTACAATGAGCAGTTCTTC	CSARELSGGAYNEQFF
many	TRBD2	TRBJ2-1	TRBV11-2	TGTGCCAGCAGCTTAGTCGTCGCGGGGGCCTACAATGAGCAGTTCTTC	CASSLVVAGAYNEQFF
-	-	TRBJ2-4	TRBV20-1	TGCAGTGCTCTAAAGGGCGCCGGAAACATTCAGTACTTC	CSALKGAGNIQYF
-	-	TRBJ2-1	TRBV12-3/TRBV12-4	TGTGCCAGCAGTTTAGCGCGGGGACCGGGTGCGGGGCAGTTCTTC	CASSLARGPGAGQFF
-	TRBD1	TRBJ2-1	TRBV11-2	TGTGCCAGCAGCTCCCTAAGGGGGACAGGGTTTACCTACAATGAGCAGTTCTTC	CASSSLRGTGFTYNEQFF
few	TRBD2	TRBJ2-7	TRBV5-1	TGCGCCAGCAGACGACAGACTAGCGGGACCGTCTACGAGCAGTACTTC	CASRRQTSGTVYEQYF
-	TRBD1	TRBJ1-2	TRBV20-1	TGCAGTGCAAGGGACAGGGGGCATGGCTACACCTTC	CSARDRGHGYTF
-	TRBD2	TRBJ2-3	TRBV20-1	TGCAGTGCTAGAGATTATCTTCAAGGTTTCCGTAGCGGGATGGGTTTGGATACGCAGTATTTT	CSARDYLQGFRSGMGLDTQYF
few	-	TRBJ1-6	TRBV5-6	TGTGCCAGCAGCTTATCCGGGACGGTGTTTACTAAGAATTCACCCCTCCACTTT	CASSLSGTVFTKNSPLHF
-	-	TRBJ2-3	TRBV7-8	TGTGCCAGCAGCCCTCACCGGGACTCGTACCTCACAGATACGCAGTATTTT	CASSPHRDSYLTDTQYF
many	-	TRBJ2-5	TRBV18	TGTGCCAGCTCACCACCATCTGAACAGCAAGAGACCCAGTACTTC	CASSPPSEQQETQYF